A selection of T cell receptor beta chains follows, all from one sample in a study of control samples from healthy donors and cancer patients. Sequenced by immunoSEQ multiplex PCR; TCRdb stores in-frame clones only, minus some. The sample records about 130,000 clones, roughly 94% being singletons. Specimen: PBMCs. The receptor source for this set is a man in his fifties or sixties with colorectal cancer. Both conserved end residues are part of each CDR3. The D gene is left open where the match is weak. Clone size, where shown, is once, few, many, or a class for clones that have expanded.

J: TRBJ1-2; V: TRBV19; size: .; D: TRBD1; CDR3: CASSIYGDRGIYGYTF; DNA: TGTGCCAGTAGTATCTATGGGGACAGGGGAATCTATGGCTACACCTTC
J: TRBJ1-4; V: TRBV27; size: once; D: TRBD1; CDR3: CASSQGAATNEKLFF; DNA: TGTGCCAGCAGTCAGGGGGCGGCAACTAATGAAAAACTGTTTTTT
J: TRBJ1-3; V: TRBV12-3/TRBV12-4; size: .; D: .; CDR3: CASTSTGGNTIYF; DNA: TGTGCCAGCACCTCTACGGGGGGAAACACCATATATTTT
J: TRBJ1-1; V: TRBV27; size: .; D: .; CDR3: CASRSRQGEMKNTEAFF; DNA: TGTGCCAGCAGATCTAGGCAGGGTGAAATGAAGAACACTGAAGCTTTCTTT
J: TRBJ1-1; V: TRBV7-2; size: .; D: TRBD1; CDR3: CASSPGTEEAFF; DNA: TGTGCCAGCAGCCCCGGGACAGAAGAAGCTTTCTTT
J: TRBJ1-1; V: TRBV6-2/TRBV6-3; size: .; D: .; CDR3: CASSRPGRAEAFF; DNA: TGTGCCAGCAGTAGACCAGGGAGGGCTGAAGCTTTCTTT
J: TRBJ2-1; V: TRBV4-1; size: .; D: .; CDR3: CASSLRDSNEQFF; DNA: TGCGCCAGCAGCCTCCGGGACTCGAATGAGCAGTTCTTC
J: TRBJ2-5; V: TRBV6-5; size: .; D: .; CDR3: CASRYLVWETQYF; DNA: TGTGCCAGCAGGTACTTGGTGTGGGAGACCCAGTACTTC
J: TRBJ1-2; V: TRBV29-1; size: .; D: .; CDR3: CSVVQGDYGYTF; DNA: TGCAGCGTTGTACAGGGCGACTATGGCTACACCTTC
J: TRBJ1-1; V: TRBV6-5; size: .; D: TRBD1; CDR3: CASTYGQGGTEAFF; DNA: TGTGCCAGCACCTACGGACAGGGTGGGACTGAAGCTTTCTTT
J: TRBJ1-4; V: TRBV9; size: .; D: TRBD1; CDR3: CASSPTGTSEKLFF; DNA: TGTGCCAGCAGCCCGACAGGGACCAGCGAAAAACTGTTTTTT
J: TRBJ1-2; V: TRBV7-9; size: once; D: .; CDR3: CASSSTNWDGWGYTF; DNA: TGTGCCAGCAGCTCGACGAATTGGGACGGGTGGGGCTACACCTTC
J: TRBJ2-1; V: TRBV3-1/TRBV3-2; size: .; D: TRBD1; CDR3: CASSSRDRGPSTRDEQFF; DNA: TGTGCCAGCAGCTCCCGGGACAGGGGTCCTTCCACTAGGGATGAGCAGTTCTTC
J: TRBJ2-1; V: TRBV5-1; size: .; D: .; CDR3: CASSLESGTHYNEQFF; DNA: TGCGCCAGCAGCTTGGAGTCAGGCACGCACTACAATGAGCAGTTCTTC
J: TRBJ1-2; V: TRBV7-9; size: .; D: TRBD1; CDR3: CASSLALGQSNYGYTF; DNA: TGTGCCAGCAGCCTAGCGCTGGGACAGTCAAACTATGGCTACACCTTC
J: TRBJ2-3; V: TRBV6-2/TRBV6-3; size: .; D: .; CDR3: CASSGRFGRSTDTQYF; DNA: TGTGCCAGCAGCGGACGGTTTGGTCGGAGCACAGATACGCAGTATTTT
J: TRBJ2-5; V: TRBV5-1; size: .; D: .; CDR3: CASSLAGDGGQETQYF; DNA: TGCGCCAGCAGCTTGGCCGGGGATGGGGGCCAAGAGACCCAGTACTTC
J: TRBJ2-6; V: TRBV11-2; size: .; D: .; CDR3: CASSLRYSSGANVLTF; DNA: TGTGCCAGCAGCTTACGGTACAGCTCTGGGGCCAACGTCCTGACTTTC
J: TRBJ1-2; V: TRBV18; size: .; D: TRBD1; CDR3: CASSPAGGYGYTF; DNA: TGTGCCAGCTCACCGGCAGGGGGGTATGGCTACACCTTC
J: TRBJ2-2; V: TRBV24-1; size: .; D: TRBD1; CDR3: CATSDLRQGADTGELFF; DNA: TGTGCCACCAGTGATCTGAGACAGGGGGCGGACACCGGGGAGCTGTTTTTT
J: TRBJ2-1; V: TRBV18; size: .; D: TRBD2; CDR3: CASSPLAGVHNEQFF; DNA: TGTGCCAGCTCACCCCTAGCGGGGGTACACAATGAGCAGTTCTTC
J: TRBJ2-3; V: TRBV18; size: .; D: .; CDR3: CASSPPRDSSTDTQYF; DNA: TGTGCCAGCTCACCACCACGAGACAGTAGCACAGATACGCAGTATTTT
J: TRBJ2-3; V: TRBV2; size: .; D: .; CDR3: CASSEQGSTDTQYF; DNA: TGTGCCAGCAGTGAACAGGGAAGCACAGATACGCAGTATTTT
J: TRBJ2-5; V: TRBV9; size: .; D: TRBD1; CDR3: CASSSYGQAETQYF; DNA: TGTGCCAGCAGCTCTTACGGACAGGCGGAGACCCAGTACTTC
J: TRBJ1-2; V: TRBV19; size: .; D: TRBD1; CDR3: CASSTRDRFTPNYGYTF; DNA: TGTGCCAGTAGTACCCGGGACAGGTTTACCCCTAACTATGGCTACACCTTC
J: TRBJ1-5; V: TRBV7-2; size: few; D: .; CDR3: CASSLGWGNQPQHF; DNA: TGTGCCAGCAGCTTAGGGTGGGGCAATCAGCCCCAGCATTTT
J: TRBJ2-7; V: TRBV7-9; size: .; D: .; CDR3: CASSLGSGRDEQYF; DNA: TGTGCCAGCAGCTTAGGGAGCGGGCGAGACGAGCAGTACTTC
J: TRBJ1-1; V: TRBV6-2/TRBV6-3; size: .; D: .; CDR3: CASSLGTNTEAFF; DNA: TGTGCCAGCAGTCTCGGGACGAACACTGAAGCTTTCTTT
J: TRBJ2-1; V: TRBV10-3; size: .; D: TRBD1; CDR3: CASSRTGDSYNEQFF; DNA: TGTGCCAGCAGCCGGACAGGGGACTCCTACAATGAGCAGTTCTTC
J: TRBJ2-1; V: TRBV6-5; size: .; D: .; CDR3: CASTKWGPGYNEQFF; DNA: TGTGCCAGCACCAAATGGGGTCCGGGGTACAATGAGCAGTTCTTC
J: TRBJ2-1; V: TRBV6-2/TRBV6-3; size: .; D: .; CDR3: CASSYGGANYNEQFF; DNA: TGTGCCAGCAGTTATGGGGGGGCGAACTACAATGAGCAGTTCTTC
J: TRBJ1-1; V: TRBV3-1/TRBV3-2; size: once; D: TRBD1; CDR3: CASSPTSGTGVNTEAFF; DNA: TGTGCCAGCAGCCCTACCTCAGGGACAGGGGTGAACACTGAAGCTTTCTTT
J: TRBJ2-1; V: TRBV4-2; size: .; D: TRBD2; CDR3: CASSQLAGAHNEQFF; DNA: TGTGCCAGCAGCCAACTAGCGGGGGCCCACAATGAGCAGTTCTTC
J: TRBJ1-3; V: TRBV3-1/TRBV3-2; size: .; D: TRBD1; CDR3: CASSLHRGPGNTIYF; DNA: TGTGCCAGCAGCCTCCACAGGGGACCTGGAAACACCATATATTTT
J: TRBJ1-5; V: TRBV19; size: .; D: .; CDR3: CASSSTGKRGNQPQHF; DNA: TGTGCCAGTAGTTCCACAGGCAAACGGGGGAATCAGCCCCAGCATTTT
J: TRBJ1-1; V: TRBV7-9; size: .; D: .; CDR3: CASSPQRLDTEAFF; DNA: TGTGCCAGCAGCCCCCAACGGCTGGACACTGAAGCTTTCTTT
J: TRBJ2-7; V: TRBV30; size: .; D: TRBD1; CDR3: CAWSTTGYEQYF; DNA: TGTGCCTGGAGTACGACAGGGTACGAGCAGTACTTC
J: TRBJ2-7; V: TRBV19; size: .; D: .; CDR3: CASQQVDEQYF; DNA: TGTGCCAGTCAACAGGTGGACGAGCAGTACTTC
J: TRBJ2-4; V: TRBV5-1; size: .; D: TRBD1; CDR3: CASSLGGTGLAKNIQYF; DNA: TGCGCCAGCAGCTTGGGGGGGACAGGTCTAGCCAAAAACATTCAGTACTTC
J: TRBJ2-5; V: TRBV10-2; size: .; D: .; CDR3: CASSEGGSQETQYF; DNA: TGCGCCAGCAGTGAGGGGGGGAGTCAAGAGACCCAGTACTTC
J: TRBJ1-1; V: TRBV11-2; size: .; D: .; CDR3: CASSLARSVGTEAFF; DNA: TGTGCCAGCAGCTTAGCCAGGTCTGTGGGCACTGAAGCTTTCTTT
J: TRBJ1-5; V: TRBV2; size: .; D: .; CDR3: CASSAFNSNQPQHF; DNA: TGTGCCAGCAGTGCCTTCAATAGCAATCAGCCCCAGCATTTT
J: TRBJ2-2; V: TRBV15; size: .; D: TRBD1; CDR3: CATASGTGYSGELFF; DNA: TGTGCCACAGCCTCCGGGACAGGGTACTCCGGGGAGCTGTTTTTT
J: TRBJ2-7; V: TRBV9; size: .; D: TRBD1; CDR3: CASSVGTGGAYEQYF; DNA: TGTGCCAGCAGCGTAGGGACAGGGGGTGCCTACGAGCAGTACTTC
J: TRBJ1-4; V: TRBV24-1; size: .; D: .; CDR3: CATSAGEGKLFF; DNA: TGTGCCACCAGTGCAGGGGAGGGAAAACTGTTTTTT
J: TRBJ1-1; V: TRBV5-1; size: .; D: .; CDR3: CASSLGDVNTEAFF; DNA: TGCGCCAGCAGCTTGGGGGATGTGAACACTGAAGCTTTCTTT
J: TRBJ1-5; V: TRBV7-9; size: .; D: TRBD1; CDR3: CASSGLTGGGQPQHF; DNA: TGTGCCAGCAGCGGTCTTACAGGGGGTGGCCAGCCCCAGCATTTT
J: TRBJ2-5; V: TRBV24-1; size: .; D: .; CDR3: CATSVGGGNLQETQYF; DNA: TGTGCCACCAGTGTAGGTGGGGGCAACTTGCAAGAGACCCAGTACTTC
J: TRBJ1-2; V: TRBV5-1; size: .; D: TRBD1; CDR3: CASSSLTGVYGYTF; DNA: TGCGCCAGCAGCTCGCTTACAGGGGTCTATGGCTACACCTTC
J: TRBJ1-1; V: TRBV10-3; size: .; D: .; CDR3: CAISDQGGAMNTEAFF; DNA: TGTGCCATCAGTGACCAAGGGGGAGCAATGAACACTGAAGCTTTCTTT
J: TRBJ2-7; V: TRBV11-2; size: .; D: TRBD1; CDR3: CASSLRTGTTIYEQYF; DNA: TGTGCCAGCAGCCTAAGGACAGGGACCACGATCTACGAGCAGTACTTC
J: TRBJ2-2; V: TRBV25-1; size: .; D: .; CDR3: CASSGHLSTGELFF; DNA: TGTGCCAGCAGTGGCCACTTAAGCACCGGGGAGCTGTTTTTT
J: TRBJ2-3; V: TRBV6-6; size: .; D: TRBD2; CDR3: CASSYPSGEGTDTQYF; DNA: TGTGCCAGCAGTTACCCCAGCGGGGAGGGCACAGATACGCAGTATTTT